A selection of T cell receptor beta chains follows, all from one sample in a study of post-analysis software for immune sequencing data. TCRdb used MiXCR to reprocess the PCR reads, holding one entry per CDR3 protein. Of roughly 800,000 distinct CDR3 sequences listed, approximately 57% are singletons. The material sequenced was blood. The receptors shown here come from a girl aged 10-17 years with multiple sclerosis. The CDR3 runs from the conserved cysteine through the conserved F or W. Each record gives: CDR3 length, V gene, J gene, clone size, CDR3 protein. Some rows have no size entry. The others give once, few or many, or a class for an expanded clone.

13	TRBV7-9	TRBJ1-2	once	CASSMTVADGYTF
13	TRBV6-6	TRBJ1-1	NA	CASLTGLATEAFF
14	TRBV7-9	TRBJ1-2	few	CASTTGQGNYGYTF
14	TRBV7-2	TRBJ2-7	NA	CASSPSRLWYEQYF
12	TRBV12-3/TRBV12-4	TRBJ2-7	few	CASSSFKLSQYF
14	TRBV9	TRBJ2-1	few	CASSKGTLNNEQFF
15	TRBV3-1	TRBJ2-5	NA	CASSQSGTGDTTQYF
15	TRBV4-1	TRBJ1-5	NA	CASSRDLQGAQPQHF
13	TRBV20-1	TRBJ2-7	many	CSARGGRGYEQYF
15	TRBV7-2	NA	NA	CASSPGHPGTYEQYF
14	TRBV10-3	TRBJ2-7	few	CAASSGSSSYEQYF